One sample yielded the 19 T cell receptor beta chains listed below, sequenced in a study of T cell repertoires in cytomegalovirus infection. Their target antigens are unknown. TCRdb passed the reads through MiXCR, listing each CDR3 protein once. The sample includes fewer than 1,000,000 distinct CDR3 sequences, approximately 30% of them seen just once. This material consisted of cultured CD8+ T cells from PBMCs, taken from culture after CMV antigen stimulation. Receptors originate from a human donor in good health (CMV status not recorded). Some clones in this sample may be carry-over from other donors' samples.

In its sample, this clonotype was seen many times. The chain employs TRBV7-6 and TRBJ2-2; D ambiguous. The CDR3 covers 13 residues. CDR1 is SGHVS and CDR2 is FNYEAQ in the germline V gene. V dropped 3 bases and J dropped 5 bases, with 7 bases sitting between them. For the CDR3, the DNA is TGTGCCAGCAGCTTCGGCCAGACCGGGGAGCTGTTTTTT. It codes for CASSFGQTGELFF.

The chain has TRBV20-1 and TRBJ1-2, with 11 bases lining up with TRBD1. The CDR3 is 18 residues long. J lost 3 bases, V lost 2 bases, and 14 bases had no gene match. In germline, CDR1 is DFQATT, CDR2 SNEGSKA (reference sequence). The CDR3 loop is CSARHLRDRGVRDYGYTF. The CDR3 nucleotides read TGCAGTGCTAGACACCTCAGGGACAGGGGGGTAAGGGACTATGGCTACACCTTC.

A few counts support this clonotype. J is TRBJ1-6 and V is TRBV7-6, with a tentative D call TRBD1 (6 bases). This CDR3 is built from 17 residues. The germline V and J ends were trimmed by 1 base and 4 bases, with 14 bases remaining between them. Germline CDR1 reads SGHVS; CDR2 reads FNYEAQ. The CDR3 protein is CASSLEGIGGYNSPLHF. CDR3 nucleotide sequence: TGTGCCAGCAGCTTAGAAGGTATAGGGGGATATAATTCACCCCTCCACTTT. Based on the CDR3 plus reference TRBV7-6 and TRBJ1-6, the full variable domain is GAGVSQSPRYKVTKRGQDVALRCDPISGHVSLYWYRQALGQGPEFLTYFNYEAQQDKSGLPNDRFSAERPEGSISTLTIQRTEQRDSAMYRCASSLEGIGGYNSPLHFGNGTRLTVT.

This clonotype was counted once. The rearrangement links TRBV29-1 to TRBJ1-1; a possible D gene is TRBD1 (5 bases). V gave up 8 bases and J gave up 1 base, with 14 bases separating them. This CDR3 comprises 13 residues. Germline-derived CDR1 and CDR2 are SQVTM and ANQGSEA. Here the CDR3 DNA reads TGCAGCTCCTGGGGGGGGGAGAACACTGAAGCTTTCTTT. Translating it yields CSSWGGENTEAFF.

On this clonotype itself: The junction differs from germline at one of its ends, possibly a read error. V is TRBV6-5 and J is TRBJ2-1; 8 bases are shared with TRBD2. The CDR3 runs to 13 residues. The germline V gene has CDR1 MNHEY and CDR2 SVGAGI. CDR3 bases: TGTGTCAGCAGTTTGGGCGGGGGGATAGAGCAGTTCTTC. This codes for CVSSLGGGIEQFF.

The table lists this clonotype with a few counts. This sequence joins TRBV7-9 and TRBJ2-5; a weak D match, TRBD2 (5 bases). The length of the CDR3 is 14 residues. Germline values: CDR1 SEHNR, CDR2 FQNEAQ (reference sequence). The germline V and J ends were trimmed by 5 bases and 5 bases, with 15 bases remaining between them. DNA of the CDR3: TGTGCCAGCAGCCCTCCGGGAAAGCGGGAGACCCAGTACTTC. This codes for CASSPPGKRETQYF.

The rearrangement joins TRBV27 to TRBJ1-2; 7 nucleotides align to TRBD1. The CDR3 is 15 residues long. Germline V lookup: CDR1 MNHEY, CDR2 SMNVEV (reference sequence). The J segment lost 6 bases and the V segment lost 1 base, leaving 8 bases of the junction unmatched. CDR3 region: CASSLFFGRGDGYTF. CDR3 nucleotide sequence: TGTGCCAGCAGTTTATTTTTCGGCAGGGGGGATGGCTACACCTTC.

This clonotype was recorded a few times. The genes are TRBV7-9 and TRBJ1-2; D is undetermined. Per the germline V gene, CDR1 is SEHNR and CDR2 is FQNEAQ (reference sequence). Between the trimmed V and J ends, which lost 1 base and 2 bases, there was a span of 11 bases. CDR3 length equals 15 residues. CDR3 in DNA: TGTGCCAGCAGCTTAGGCCCGAACAGCAACTATGGCTACACCTTC. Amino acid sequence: CASSLGPNSNYGYTF.

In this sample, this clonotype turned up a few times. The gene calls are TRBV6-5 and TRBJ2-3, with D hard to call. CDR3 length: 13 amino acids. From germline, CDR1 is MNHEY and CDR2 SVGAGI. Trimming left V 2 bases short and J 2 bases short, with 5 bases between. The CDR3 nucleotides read TGTGCCAGCAGTTACCGGGTCACAGATACGCAGTATTTT. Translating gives CASSYRVTDTQYF.

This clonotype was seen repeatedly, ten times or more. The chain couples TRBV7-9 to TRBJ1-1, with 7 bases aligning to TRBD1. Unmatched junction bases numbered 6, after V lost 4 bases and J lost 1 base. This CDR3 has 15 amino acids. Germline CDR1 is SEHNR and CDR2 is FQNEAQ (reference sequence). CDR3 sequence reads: CASSSPGTANTEAFF. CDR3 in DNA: TGTGCCAGCAGCTCCCCCGGGACAGCGAACACTGAAGCTTTCTTT.

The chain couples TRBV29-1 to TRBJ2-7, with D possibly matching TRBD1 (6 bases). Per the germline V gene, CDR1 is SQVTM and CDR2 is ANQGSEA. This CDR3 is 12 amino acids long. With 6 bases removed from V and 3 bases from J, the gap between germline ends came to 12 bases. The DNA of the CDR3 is TGCAGCGTGGTACAGGGTGTCTACGAGCAGTACGTC. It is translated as CSVVQGVYEQYV.

The DNA of the CDR3 is TGTGCCAGCCCCGAGGGGAGGGGGCGCGGAGATACGCAGTATTTT. Protein: CASPEGRGRGDTQYF. The rearrangement joins TRBV2 to TRBJ2-3; either TRBD1 or TRBD2 may fit D (7 bases each). Looked up from germline, CDR1 is SNHLY and CDR2 is FYNNEI. V shed 8 bases and J shed 5 bases, with 20 bases lying between them. The CDR3 spans 15 residues.

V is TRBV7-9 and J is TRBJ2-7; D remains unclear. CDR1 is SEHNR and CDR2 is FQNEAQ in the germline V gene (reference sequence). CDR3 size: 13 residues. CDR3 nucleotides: TGTACCAGCAGCTCTCCAAAATCCTACGAGCAGTACGTC. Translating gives CTSSSPKSYEQYV.

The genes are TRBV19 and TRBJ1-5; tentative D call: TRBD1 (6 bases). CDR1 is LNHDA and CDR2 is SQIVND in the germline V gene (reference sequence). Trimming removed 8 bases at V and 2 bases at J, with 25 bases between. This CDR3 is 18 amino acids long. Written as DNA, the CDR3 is TGTGCCAGTTCCGACACCAGATTGGGGGCTTTTGGCAATCAGCCCCAGCATTTT. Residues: CASSDTRLGAFGNQPQHF.

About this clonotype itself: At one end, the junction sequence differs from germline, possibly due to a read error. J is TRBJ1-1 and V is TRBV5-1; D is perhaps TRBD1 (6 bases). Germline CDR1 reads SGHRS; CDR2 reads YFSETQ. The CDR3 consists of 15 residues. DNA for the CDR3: TGCGCCAGCGGCTTGTGGGGGGCCGGTAACACTGAAGCTTTCTTT. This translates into CASGLWGAGNTEAFF.

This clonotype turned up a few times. Here the CDR3 DNA reads TGTGCCAGCATCGACTCAAGTGTTGAAGCTTTCTTT. Protein: CASIDSSVEAFF. V and J are TRBV7-6 and TRBJ1-1; D gene uncertain. Germline loops: CDR1 SGHVS, CDR2 FNYEAQ. This CDR3 contains 12 residues. V lost 7 bases, J lost 7 bases, and 13 bases lay in between.

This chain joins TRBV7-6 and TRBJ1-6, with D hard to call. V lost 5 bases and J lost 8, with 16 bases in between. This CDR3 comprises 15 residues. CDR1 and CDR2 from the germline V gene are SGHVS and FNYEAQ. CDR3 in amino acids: CASSLRAAADSPLHF. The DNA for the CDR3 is TGTGCCAGCAGCCTCCGGGCAGCGGCCGATTCACCCCTCCACTTT.

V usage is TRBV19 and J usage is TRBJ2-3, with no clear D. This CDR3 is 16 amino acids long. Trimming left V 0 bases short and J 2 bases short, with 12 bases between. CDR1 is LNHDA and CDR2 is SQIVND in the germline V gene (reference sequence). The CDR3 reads CASSIDLRLITDTQYF. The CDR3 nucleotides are TGTGCCAGTAGTATAGATCTTCGGCTGATCACAGATACGCAGTATTTT.

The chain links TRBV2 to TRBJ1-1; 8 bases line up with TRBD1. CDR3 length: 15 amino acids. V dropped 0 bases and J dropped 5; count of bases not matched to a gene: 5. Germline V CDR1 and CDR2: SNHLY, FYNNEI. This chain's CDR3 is CASSEAPTGETEAFF. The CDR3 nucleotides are TGTGCCAGCAGTGAAGCGCCGACAGGGGAGACTGAAGCTTTCTTT.